The next 19 T cell receptor beta chains were all read from a single sample in a study of technical replicates of blood from a few donors. This table comes from immunoSEQ multiplex PCR, and its TCRdb copy is limited to in-frame clones, with some not included. This sample carries 55,000 to 75,000 clones, about 95% of them seen once, and the ten largest clones take around 3%. The sample consisted of PBMCs. These TCRs come from a human donor in good health. Some clones in this sample may be carry-over from other donors' samples.

The rearrangement links TRBV28 to TRBJ2-7, with 8 bases lining up with TRBD2. The CDR3 is 14 residues long. Germline CDR1 and CDR2: MDHEN and SYDVKM. V was clipped by 7 bases and J by 2 bases; unmatched bases: 7. The CDR3 DNA reads TGTGCCAGCACTCCGGGGGGGAGCACCTACGAGCAGTACTTC. It encodes CASTPGGSTYEQYF.

The chain couples TRBV29-1 to TRBJ1-1, with 8 nucleotides matching TRBD1. The CDR3 is 12 amino acids. The J segment lost 12 bases and the V segment lost 6 bases, leaving 12 bases of the junction unmatched. Germline V lookup: CDR1 SQVTM, CDR2 ANQGSEA. CDR3 residues: CSVDGGWTGTFF. DNA of the CDR3: TGCAGCGTAGACGGAGGGTGGACAGGGACTTTCTTT.

The CDR3 DNA sequence: TGTGCCAGCAGCTTAGTAGGCAGGAACCAATTTTTCGACTATGGCTACACCTTC. Translating it yields CASSLVGRNQFFDYGYTF. The J gene is TRBJ1-2, the V gene TRBV7-9; D is unclear. Germline V CDR1 and CDR2: SEHNR, FQNEAQ (reference sequence). The CDR3 loop spans 18 amino acids. The germline V and J ends were trimmed by 1 base and 3 bases, with 21 bases remaining between them.

The CDR3 loop is CASSLDTRRREGYTF. The CDR3 DNA is TGTGCCAGCAGCCTGGACACCCGCAGACGGGAGGGCTACACCTTC. The rearrangement links TRBV7-2 to TRBJ1-2, with D perhaps TRBD1 (5 bases). CDR3 length equals 15 residues. Per the germline V gene, CDR1 is SGHTA and CDR2 is FQGNSA. V lost 5 bases, J lost 8 bases, and 21 bases lay in between. Full variable domain (rest looked up from reference TRBV7-2 and TRBJ1-2): GAGVSQSPSNKVTEKGKDVELRCDPISGHTALYWYRQSLGQGLEFLIYFQGNSAPDKSGLPSDRFSAERTGGSVSTLTIQRTQQEDSAVYLCASSLDTRRREGYTFGSGTRLTVV.

The chain carries TRBV5-6 and TRBJ1-2, with 7 bases aligning to TRBD1. This CDR3 is built from 14 residues. V gave up 4 bases and J gave up 4 bases; unmatched junction bases: 7. Germline V CDR1 and CDR2: SGHDT, YYEEEE. The CDR3 DNA sequence: TGTGCCAGCAGCCTAAGCAGGGGGACCTATGGCTACACCTTC. This sequence encodes CASSLSRGTYGYTF.

The V and J genes are TRBV29-1 and TRBJ1-1; no definite D call. CDR3 size: 19 residues. With 4 bases removed from V and 0 bases from J, the gap between germline ends came to 27 bases. The germline V gene has CDR1 SQVTM and CDR2 ANQGSEA. The CDR3 DNA follows: TGCAGCGTTGCCCTCTTGGAGTGGGTTGGGTCAGTCTTGAACACTGAAGCTTTCTTT. This sequence encodes CSVALLEWVGSVLNTEAFF.

The rearrangement links TRBV5-1 to TRBJ2-2; D is perhaps TRBD2 (5 bases). V gave up 3 bases and J gave up 5 bases, with 8 bases separating them. The CDR3 consists of 13 residues. CDR1 SGHRS and CDR2 YFSETQ come from the germline V gene. CDR3 bases: TGCGCCAGCAGCTCGGGATTGACCGGGGAGCTGTTTTTT. Encoded protein: CASSSGLTGELFF.

V usage is TRBV6-5 and J usage is TRBJ1-3, with TRBD1 matching 7 bases. The length of the CDR3 is 16 residues. The trim removed 0 bases at V and 2 bases at J, leaving 4 bases unmatched. Germline CDR1 MNHEY, CDR2 SVGAGI. This chain's CDR3 is CASSYSARGTGNTIYF. The CDR3 DNA reads as TGTGCCAGCAGTTACTCGGCCAGGGGGACTGGAAACACCATATATTTT.

This chain links TRBV10-3 with TRBJ2-5; TRBD2 aligns across 7 bases. The CDR3 runs 15 residues. The J segment lost 8 bases and the V segment lost 0 bases, leaving 9 bases of the junction unmatched. Per the germline V gene, CDR1 is ENHRY and CDR2 is SYGVKD. CDR3 residues: CAISESRAGAVTQYF. The CDR3 bases are TGTGCCATCAGTGAGTCGCGGGCGGGAGCAGTCACCCAGTACTTC.

J is TRBJ2-3 and V is TRBV7-8; D possibly corresponds to TRBD2 (5 bases). Trimming removed 3 bases at V and 4 bases at J, with 14 bases between. Per the germline V gene, CDR1 is SGHVS and CDR2 is FQNEAQ. There are 15 residues in the CDR3. The CDR3 sequence is CASSLVGVMSDTQYF. CDR3 DNA sequence: TGTGCCAGCAGCTTGGTGGGAGTGATGTCAGATACGCAGTATTTT.

The gene calls are TRBV6-4 and TRBJ2-7, with D unclear. This CDR3 is built from 15 residues. Trimming cost V 0 bases and J 3 bases, with 12 bases left between them. Germline-derived CDR1 and CDR2 are MRHNA and SNTAGT. CDR3 sequence: CASSDSRSLHYEQYF. The CDR3 DNA reads TGTGCCAGCAGTGACTCGAGATCCCTCCACTACGAGCAGTACTTC.

This clone was counted a single time. CDR3 bases: TGTGCCAGCAGCCGACAGGGTGGTCTGTACGAGCAGTACTTC. This gives the protein CASSRQGGLYEQYF. This chain connects TRBV2 to TRBJ2-7; TRBD1 aligns across 7 bases. The V gene's germline CDR1 is SNHLY and CDR2 FYNNEI. V was pared by 6 bases and J by 4 bases, with 9 bases of the junction left unmatched. The CDR3 covers 14 residues. The whole variable domain, remainder taken from reference TRBV2 and TRBJ2-7, is EPEVTQTPSHQVTQMGQEVILRCVPISNHLYFYWYRQILGQKVEFLVSFYNNEISEKSEIFDDQFSVERPDGSNFTLKIRSTKLEDSAMYFCASSRQGGLYEQYFGPGTRLTVT.

The chain recombines TRBV6-5 with TRBJ1-2; D might be TRBD1 (6 bases). The germline CDR1 and CDR2 sequences are MNHEY and SVGAGI. Between the trimmed V and J ends, which lost 0 bases and 6 bases, there was a span of 11 bases. The CDR3 is 14 amino acids. The CDR3 sequence is CASSYSLGDNGYTF. In nucleotides, the CDR3 is TGTGCCAGCAGTTACTCGCTCGGGGACAATGGCTACACCTTC.

The chain joins TRBV27 to TRBJ1-5, with D maybe TRBD1 (6 bases). This CDR3 has 15 residues. Germline V CDR1 and CDR2: MNHEY, SMNVEV (reference sequence). Trimming removed 0 bases from V and 0 bases from J, with 6 bases in between. As DNA, the CDR3 is TGTGCCAGCAGTTTATCAGGGGGTAGCAATCAGCCCCAGCATTTT. Translating gives CASSLSGGSNQPQHF.

J is TRBJ1-6 and V is TRBV6-1, with D perhaps matching TRBD1 (5 bases). The CDR3 contains 13 residues. Germline CDR1 reads MNHNS; CDR2 reads SASEGT. V shed 5 bases and J shed 9 bases, with 11 bases lying between them. This CDR3 reads CASSRDSFSPLHF. The CDR3 DNA is TGTGCCAGCAGTAGGGACTCTTTTTCACCCCTCCACTTT.

V is TRBV19 and J is TRBJ1-1; possibly TRBD1 for D (5 bases). Germline lookup yields CDR1 LNHDA and CDR2 SQIVND (reference sequence). This CDR3 is 13 amino acids long. Trimming pared 6 bases from V and 0 bases from J, leaving 8 bases between. The DNA for the CDR3 is TGTGCCAGTAGCACGACAGTGAACACTGAAGCTTTCTTT. Translation: CASSTTVNTEAFF. The full variable domain, with the rest looked up from reference TRBV19 and TRBJ1-1, is DGGITQSPKYLFRKEGQNVTLSCEQNLNHDAMYWYRQDPGQGLRLIYYSQIVNDFQKGDIAEGYSVSREKKESFPLTVTSAQKNPTAFYLCASSTTVNTEAFFGQGTRLTVV.

The chain employs TRBV29-1 and TRBJ2-2; 8 bases are shared with TRBD2. V lost 4 bases and J lost 0; bases outside the gene matches: 4. The germline CDR1 and CDR2 sequences are SQVTM and ANQGSEA. The CDR3 sequence is 15 residues long. CDR3 DNA sequence: TGCAGCGTTGTAGCGGGATCCACGAACACCGGGGAGCTGTTTTTT. Protein product: CSVVAGSTNTGELFF.

The chain couples TRBV5-6 to TRBJ2-5; 12 bases fit TRBD1. The V segment lost 2 bases and the J segment 5 bases; nucleotides outside the gene matches: 4. This CDR3 is built from 15 residues. Germline assignment: CDR1 SGHDT and CDR2 YYEEEE. The CDR3 loop reads CASSFGTGGRETQYF. The CDR3 DNA sequence: TGTGCCAGCAGCTTTGGGACAGGGGGCAGGGAGACCCAGTACTTC.

The chain links TRBV7-2 to TRBJ2-1, with TRBD1 identical over 9 bases. This CDR3 contains 15 residues. With 8 bases clipped from V and 7 bases from J, the junction kept 12 bases outside the gene matches. Per germline, CDR1 SGHTA and CDR2 FQGNSA. This chain's CDR3 is CASGKGQGVGNEQFF. CDR3 in DNA: TGTGCCAGCGGGAAGGGACAGGGCGTGGGTAATGAGCAGTTCTTC.